This T cell receptor beta chain was captured by sequencing in a study of cytotoxic CD8 clonotypes in ibrutinib-treated CLL. Germline loops: CDR1 MNHNS, CDR2 SASEGT. The CDR3 is 13 amino acids. Trimming removed 7 bases at V and 1 base at J, with 10 bases between. Method: immunoSEQ multiplex PCR; TCRdb's copy keeps in-frame clones and lacks some. The sample holds around 160,000 clones, approximately 77% seen once. The chain has TRBV6-1 and TRBJ1-1; D perhaps matches TRBD1 (5 bases). Sequenced material: PBMCs, taken after 12 months of ibrutinib treatment. The TCR originated in a human donor with chronic lymphocytic leukemia. CDR3 loop: CASTIGQNTEAFF. Written as DNA, the CDR3 is TGTGCCAGCACCATAGGACAGAACACTGAAGCTTTCTTT.